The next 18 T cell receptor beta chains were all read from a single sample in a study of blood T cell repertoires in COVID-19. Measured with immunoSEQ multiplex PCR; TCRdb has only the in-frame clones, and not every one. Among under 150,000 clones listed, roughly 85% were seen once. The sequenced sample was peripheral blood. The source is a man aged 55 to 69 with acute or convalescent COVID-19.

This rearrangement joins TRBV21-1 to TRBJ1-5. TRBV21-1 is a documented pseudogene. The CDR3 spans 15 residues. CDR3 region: CASSKRSGGNQPQHF. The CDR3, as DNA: TGTGCCAGCAGCAAACGCAGCGGCGGGAATCAGCCCCAGCATTTT.

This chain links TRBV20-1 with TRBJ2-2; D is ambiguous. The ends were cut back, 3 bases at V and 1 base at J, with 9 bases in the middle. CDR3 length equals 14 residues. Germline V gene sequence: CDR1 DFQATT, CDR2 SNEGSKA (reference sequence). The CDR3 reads CSASVNGNTGELFF. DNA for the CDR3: TGCAGTGCTAGTGTCAACGGGAACACCGGGGAGCTGTTTTTT.

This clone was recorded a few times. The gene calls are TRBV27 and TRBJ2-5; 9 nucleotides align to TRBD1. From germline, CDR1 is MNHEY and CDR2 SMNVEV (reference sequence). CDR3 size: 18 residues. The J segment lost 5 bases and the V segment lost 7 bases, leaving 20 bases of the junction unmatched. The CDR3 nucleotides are TGTGCCAGCAATCATTTGACGGGACAGGGATGGGATTCGGAGACCCAGTACTTC. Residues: CASNHLTGQGWDSETQYF.

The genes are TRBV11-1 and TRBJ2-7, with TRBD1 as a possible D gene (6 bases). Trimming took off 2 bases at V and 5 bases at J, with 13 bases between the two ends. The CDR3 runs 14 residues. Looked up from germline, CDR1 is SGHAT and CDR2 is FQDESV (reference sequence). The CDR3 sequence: CASSLQQGTHEQYF. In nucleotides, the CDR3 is TGTGCCAGCAGCTTACAACAGGGAACTCACGAGCAGTACTTC.

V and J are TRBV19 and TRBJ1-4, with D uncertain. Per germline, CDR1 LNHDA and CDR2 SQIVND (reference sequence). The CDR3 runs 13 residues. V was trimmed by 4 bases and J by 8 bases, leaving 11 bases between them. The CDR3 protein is CASSNGGGEKLFF. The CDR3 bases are TGTGCCAGTAGTAACGGCGGAGGAGAAAAACTGTTTTTT.

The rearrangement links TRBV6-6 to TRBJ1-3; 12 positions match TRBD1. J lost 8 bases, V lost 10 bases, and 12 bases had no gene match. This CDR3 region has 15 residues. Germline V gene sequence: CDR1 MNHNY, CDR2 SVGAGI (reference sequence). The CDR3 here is CATKPRDRGRDTIYF. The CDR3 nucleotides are TGTGCCACCAAACCCAGGGACAGGGGGCGTGACACCATATATTTT.

CDR3 loop: CASSLQTGREAFF. CDR3 in DNA: TGTGCCAGCAGCCTCCAGACAGGGCGAGAAGCTTTCTTT. This chain uses TRBV28 with TRBJ1-1; TRBD1 matches at 7 bases. V shed 6 bases, J shed 8 bases, and the junction held 9 bases outside the gene matches. This CDR3 has 13 amino acids. Germline V CDR1 and CDR2: MDHEN, SYDVKM.

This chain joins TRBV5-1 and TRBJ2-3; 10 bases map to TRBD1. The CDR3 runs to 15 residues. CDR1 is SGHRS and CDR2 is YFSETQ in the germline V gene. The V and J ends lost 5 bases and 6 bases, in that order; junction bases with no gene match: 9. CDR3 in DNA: TGCGCCAGCAGGGAGCCGGGACAGGGGCCCGATACGCAGTATTTT. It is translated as CASREPGQGPDTQYF.

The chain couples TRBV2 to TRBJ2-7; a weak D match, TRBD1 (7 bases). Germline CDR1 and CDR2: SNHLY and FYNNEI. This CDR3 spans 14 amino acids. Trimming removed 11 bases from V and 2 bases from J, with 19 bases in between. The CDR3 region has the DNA TGTGCCGGGGGGAAGACAGGGATGGCCTACGAGCAGTACTTC. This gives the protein CAGGKTGMAYEQYF.

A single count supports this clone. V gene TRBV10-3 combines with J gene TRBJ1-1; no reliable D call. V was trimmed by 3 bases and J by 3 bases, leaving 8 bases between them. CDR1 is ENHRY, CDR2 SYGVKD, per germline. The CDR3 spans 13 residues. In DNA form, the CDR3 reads TGTGCCATCAGTGACGGGAGGGACACTGAAGCTTTCTTT. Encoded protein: CAISDGRDTEAFF.

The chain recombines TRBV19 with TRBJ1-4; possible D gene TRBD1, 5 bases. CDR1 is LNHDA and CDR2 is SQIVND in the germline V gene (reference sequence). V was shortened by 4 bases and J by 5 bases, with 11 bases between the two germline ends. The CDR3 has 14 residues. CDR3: CASSTAWGNEKLFF. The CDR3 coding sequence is TGTGCCAGTAGTACCGCCTGGGGCAATGAAAAACTGTTTTTT.

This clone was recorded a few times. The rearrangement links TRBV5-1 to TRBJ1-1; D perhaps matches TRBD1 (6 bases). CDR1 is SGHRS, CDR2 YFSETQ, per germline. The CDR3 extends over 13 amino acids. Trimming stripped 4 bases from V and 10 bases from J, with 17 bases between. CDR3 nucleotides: TGCGCCAGCAGCGCGGCACAGGGTCTCGGAGCTTTCTTT. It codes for CASSAAQGLGAFF.

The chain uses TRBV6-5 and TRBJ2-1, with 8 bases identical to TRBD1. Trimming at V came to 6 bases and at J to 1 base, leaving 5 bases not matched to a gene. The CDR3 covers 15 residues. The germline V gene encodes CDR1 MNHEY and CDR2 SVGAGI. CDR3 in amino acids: CASSEDRESYNEQFF. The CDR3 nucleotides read TGTGCCAGCAGCGAGGACAGGGAATCCTACAATGAGCAGTTCTTC.

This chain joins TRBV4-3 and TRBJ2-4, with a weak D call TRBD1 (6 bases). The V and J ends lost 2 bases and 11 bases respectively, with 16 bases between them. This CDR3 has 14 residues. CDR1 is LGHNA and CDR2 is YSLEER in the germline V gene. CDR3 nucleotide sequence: TGCGCCAGCAGCCAAAGTTACACAGGGTCCCTTCAGTACTTC. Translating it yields CASSQSYTGSLQYF.

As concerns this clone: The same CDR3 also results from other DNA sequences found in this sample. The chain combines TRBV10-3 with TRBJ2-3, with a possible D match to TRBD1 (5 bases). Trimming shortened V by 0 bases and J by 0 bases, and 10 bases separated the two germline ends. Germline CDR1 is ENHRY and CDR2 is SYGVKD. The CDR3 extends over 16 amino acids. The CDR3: CAISESGQGSTDTQYF. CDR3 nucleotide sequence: TGTGCCATCAGTGAGTCGGGTCAGGGAAGCACAGATACGCAGTATTTT.

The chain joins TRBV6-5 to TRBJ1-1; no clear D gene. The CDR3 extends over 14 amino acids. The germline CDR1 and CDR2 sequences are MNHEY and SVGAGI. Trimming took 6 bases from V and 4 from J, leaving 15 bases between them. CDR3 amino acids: CASSPVPGVTEAFF. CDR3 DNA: TGTGCCAGCAGCCCAGTACCGGGAGTCACTGAAGCTTTCTTT.

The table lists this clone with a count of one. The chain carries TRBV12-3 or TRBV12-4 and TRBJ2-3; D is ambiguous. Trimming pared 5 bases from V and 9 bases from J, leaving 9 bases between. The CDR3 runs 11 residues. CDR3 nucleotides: TGTGCCAGCAGTCCCGGTGCAACGCAGTATTTT. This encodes CASSPGATQYF.

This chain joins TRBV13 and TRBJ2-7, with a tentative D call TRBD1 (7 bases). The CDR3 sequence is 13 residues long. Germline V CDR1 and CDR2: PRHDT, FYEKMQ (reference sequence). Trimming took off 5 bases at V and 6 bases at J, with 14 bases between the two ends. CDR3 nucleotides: TGTGCCAGCAGCGAGGACTACAGGGGCGAGCAGTACTTC. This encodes CASSEDYRGEQYF.